These T cell receptor beta chains were read from a single sample in a study of cytomegalovirus exposure and HLA in healthy donors. This table comes from immunoSEQ multiplex PCR, and its TCRdb copy is limited to in-frame clones, with some not included. The sample consists of 150,000 to 200,000 clones, 65% to 80% of them appearing once. What was sequenced was PBMCs. The source of these receptors is a woman in her thirties in good health and CMV-seropositive. The CDR3 runs from the conserved cysteine through the conserved F or W. The order of the fields is CDR3 protein, CDR3 DNA, D gene, J gene, V gene. A D gene is named only where the DNA matches it firmly.

CASSPGGLLGQPQHF | TGTGCCAGCAGCCCGGGGGGGCTATTGGGGCAGCCCCAGCATTTT | NA | TRBJ1-5 | TRBV11-2
CASRLGAGGWLTQYF | TGTGCCAGCCGCCTGGGAGCGGGAGGGTGGCTGACCCAGTACTTC | TRBD2 | TRBJ2-5 | TRBV27
CASRTPEGYNSPLHF | TGTGCCAGCAGGACTCCCGAGGGCTATAATTCACCCCTCCACTTT | NA | TRBJ1-6 | TRBV28
CASSRYGQSNQPQHF | TGTGCCAGCAGCCGCTACGGACAATCCAATCAGCCCCAGCATTTT | NA | TRBJ1-5 | TRBV7-2
CASSLRWQYTEAFF | TGTGCCAGCAGCTTAAGATGGCAGTACACTGAAGCTTTCTTT | NA | TRBJ1-1 | TRBV7-2
CASSKDRGSYGYTF | TGTGCCAGCTCAAAGGACCGGGGGAGCTATGGCTACACCTTC | NA | TRBJ1-2 | TRBV18
CASRRSGGASYEQYF | TGTGCCAGCAGACGTTCCGGGGGGGCCTCCTACGAGCAGTACTTC | TRBD2 | TRBJ2-7 | TRBV7-8
CASSQGQGANYGYTF | TGCGCCAGCAGCCAAGGACAGGGAGCTAACTATGGCTACACCTTC | TRBD1 | TRBJ1-2 | TRBV4-1
CASSSPGVLETQYF | TGCGCCAGCAGCTCCCCAGGGGTATTAGAGACCCAGTACTTC | NA | TRBJ2-5 | TRBV5-1
CASSEGATDEQYF | TGTGCCAGTAGTGAGGGTGCCACCGACGAGCAGTACTTC | NA | TRBJ2-7 | TRBV19
CASSNGGEQYF | TGTGCCAGCAGTAATGGAGGGGAGCAGTACTTC | NA | TRBJ2-5 | TRBV7-6
CASGPPGVASQPQHF | TGTGCCAGCGGACCACCCGGGGTGGCTAGTCAGCCCCAGCATTTT | NA | TRBJ1-5 | TRBV2
CSVVWGGEGEAFF | TGCAGCGTTGTTTGGGGGGGCGAAGGTGAAGCTTTCTTT | NA | TRBJ1-1 | TRBV29-1
CASSEIGAQYEQYF | TGTGCCAGCAGTGAAATTGGGGCCCAATACGAGCAGTACTTC | NA | TRBJ2-7 | TRBV2
CASSPADTYYGYTF | TGTGCCAGCAGTCCGGCGGACACGTACTATGGCTACACCTTC | NA | TRBJ1-2 | TRBV6-5
CSVGGTGIRDYGYTF | TGCAGCGTTGGAGGGACAGGGATTCGGGACTATGGCTACACCTTC | TRBD1 | TRBJ1-2 | TRBV29-1